The next 26 T cell receptor beta chains were all read from a single sample in a study of blood T cell repertoires in COVID-19. Generated by immunoSEQ multiplex PCR, the TCRdb table keeps only in-frame clones and is missing some. The sample yields 200,000 to 250,000 clones, approximately 78% seen once. The sample comprised peripheral blood. These receptors all stem from a woman older than 75 with COVID-19, enrolled during active disease.

This chain connects TRBV7-2 to TRBJ2-5; 13 bases match TRBD2. The CDR3 sequence is 18 residues long. Trimming took 3 bases from V and 4 from J; bases not matched to a gene: 11. Per germline, CDR1 SGHTA and CDR2 FQGNSA. CDR3 sequence: CASSFGLAGDLRGETQYF. The CDR3 DNA follows: TGTGCCAGCAGCTTCGGACTAGCGGGAGACTTGAGGGGAGAGACCCAGTACTTC.

This sequence joins TRBV7-9 and TRBJ1-2; tentative D call: TRBD1 (5 bases). CDR1 and CDR2 (germline): SEHNR, FQNEAQ (reference sequence). The CDR3 runs 14 residues. V was cut by 0 bases and J by 5 bases, with 10 bases left in between. The CDR3 DNA is TGTGCCAGCAGCTTAGCAGGGGCAGAATATGGCTACACCTTC. This translates into CASSLAGAEYGYTF.

The V and J genes are TRBV5-1 and TRBJ2-2, with D tentatively TRBD1 (5 bases). Germline V gene lookup returns CDR1 SGHRS and CDR2 YFSETQ. The CDR3 runs 16 residues. V was trimmed by 2 bases and J by 0 bases, leaving 11 bases between them. CDR3 DNA sequence: TGCGCCAGCAGCTTAATCCCAGGGCCGAACACCGGGGAGCTGTTTTTT. Translated, it gives CASSLIPGPNTGELFF.

The chain carries TRBV5-1 and TRBJ1-2; maybe TRBD1 (6 bases). The CDR3 has 13 amino acids. Trimming cost V 1 base and J 5 bases, with 9 bases left between them. Germline CDR1 reads SGHRS; CDR2 reads YFSETQ. The CDR3 DNA reads TGCGCCAGCAGCTTGCCGACAGGATATGGCTACACCTTC. The encoded protein is CASSLPTGYGYTF. Full variable domain (rest looked up from reference TRBV5-1 and TRBJ1-2): KAGVTQTPRYLIKTRGQQVTLSCSPISGHRSVSWYQQTPGQGLQFLFEYFSETQRNKGNFPGRFSGRQFSNSRSEMNVSTLELGDSALYLCASSLPTGYGYTFGSGTRLTVV.

This clone was observed once. The rearrangement joins TRBV30 to TRBJ2-7; weak D call: TRBD1 (5 bases). The CDR3 is 15 amino acids. Per germline, CDR1 GTSNPN and CDR2 SVGIG (reference sequence). The germline V and J ends were trimmed by 0 bases and 3 bases, with 15 bases remaining between them. This CDR3 reads CAWSVGSPGLYEQYF. In DNA form, the CDR3 reads TGTGCCTGGAGTGTAGGGTCTCCAGGGCTCTACGAGCAGTACTTC.

This rearrangement joins TRBV11-2 to TRBJ1-2; D is ambiguous. The CDR3 is 14 residues long. V gave up 0 bases and J gave up 7 bases, with 12 bases separating them. CDR1 is SGHAT, CDR2 FQNNGV, per germline. This chain's CDR3 is CASSLEGLHGGYTF. CDR3 nucleotide sequence: TGTGCCAGCAGCTTAGAGGGCCTTCACGGTGGCTACACCTTC.

The rearrangement uses TRBV7-2 and TRBJ2-1; no clear D. V shed 5 bases and J shed 0 bases, with 14 bases lying between them. CDR1 and CDR2 (germline): SGHTA, FQGNSA. The CDR3 is 16 residues long. The CDR3 nucleotides are TGTGCCAGCAGCGCTGGGCCGGCAATCTCCTACAATGAGCAGTTCTTC. Its protein is CASSAGPAISYNEQFF. Combining the CDR3 with reference TRBV7-2 and TRBJ2-1 gives the whole variable domain GAGVSQSPSNKVTEKGKDVELRCDPISGHTALYWYRQSLGQGLEFLIYFQGNSAPDKSGLPSDRFSAERTGGSVSTLTIQRTQQEDSAVYLCASSAGPAISYNEQFFGPGTRLTVL.

This clone was seen more than once but under ten times. V and J are TRBV5-1 and TRBJ2-1; D perhaps matches TRBD1 (6 bases). Germline loops: CDR1 SGHRS, CDR2 YFSETQ. The CDR3 consists of 13 residues. V lost 2 bases to trimming and J lost 9 bases, with 12 bases between them. The CDR3 region is CASSLGRGFEQFF. CDR3 nucleotides: TGCGCCAGCAGCTTAGGCAGGGGATTTGAGCAGTTCTTC.

J is TRBJ1-1 and V is TRBV20-1; D not resolved. Trimming stripped 5 bases from V and 5 bases from J, with 9 bases between. The CDR3 has 11 amino acids. Germline V CDR1 and CDR2: DFQATT, SNEGSKA (reference sequence). The CDR3 protein is CSAPETTEAFF. In DNA, the CDR3 is TGCAGTGCTCCAGAAACGACTGAAGCTTTCTTT.

This clone was counted only a few times. The chain's CDR3 is CASSLGGSGGSYEQYF. The CDR3 nucleotides read TGTGCCAGCAGTTTAGGGGGTAGCGGGGGATCCTACGAGCAGTACTTC. The rearrangement joins TRBV28 to TRBJ2-7, with 9 bases identical to TRBD2. Germline V gene data show CDR1 as MDHEN and CDR2 as SYDVKM. Germline trimming cut 2 bases from V and 1 base from J; bases unmatched to any gene: 6. The length of the CDR3 is 16 residues.

A single count supports this clone. The chain couples TRBV5-1 to TRBJ2-5, with 11 positions matching TRBD2. Losses at the gene ends were 2 bases for V and 6 bases for J; bases not matched to a gene: 9. Germline V lookup: CDR1 SGHRS, CDR2 YFSETQ. This CDR3 contains 16 residues. CDR3 in amino acids: CASSLTGTSGRKTQYF. The DNA of the CDR3 is TGCGCCAGCAGCTTAACCGGGACTAGCGGTAGGAAGACCCAGTACTTC. Full variable domain (missing parts from reference TRBV5-1 and TRBJ2-5): KAGVTQTPRYLIKTRGQQVTLSCSPISGHRSVSWYQQTPGQGLQFLFEYFSETQRNKGNFPGRFSGRQFSNSRSEMNVSTLELGDSALYLCASSLTGTSGRKTQYFGPGTRLLVL.

The chain has TRBV2 and TRBJ2-3, with D unclear. From germline, CDR1 is SNHLY and CDR2 FYNNEI. The ends were cut back, 1 base at V and 10 bases at J, with 6 bases in the middle. This CDR3 has 11 residues. The CDR3 coding sequence is TGTGCCAGCAGTGAAGGAGGATCGCAGTATTTT. Residues: CASSEGGSQYF.

The chain links TRBV11-3 to TRBJ2-3; 9 bases line up with TRBD2. The V and J ends lost 5 bases and 3 bases, in that order; junction bases with no gene match: 9. This CDR3 is built from 16 residues. Germline V gene sequence: CDR1 SGHNT, CDR2 YENEEA. As DNA, the CDR3 is TGTGCCAGCAGCCCAGGGACTAGCAGGGGAACAGATACGCAGTATTTT. It is translated as CASSPGTSRGTDTQYF. Together with reference TRBV11-3 and TRBJ2-3, the CDR3 gives the full variable domain: EAGVVQSPRYKIIEKKQPVAFWCNPISGHNTLYWYLQNLGQGPELLIRYENEEAVDDSQLPKDRFSAERLKGVDSTLKIQPAELGDSAVYLCASSPGTSRGTDTQYFGPGTRLTVL.

This chain links TRBV6-2 or TRBV6-3 with TRBJ2-5, with 7 positions matching TRBD2. There are 14 residues in the CDR3. Germline V CDR1 and CDR2: MNHEY, SVGEGT. V trimming: 5 bases; J trimming: 5 bases; junction bases outside the gene matches: 8. The CDR3 sequence: CASSSGLVGETQYF. The DNA of the CDR3 is TGTGCCAGCAGTAGCGGACTAGTGGGTGAGACCCAGTACTTC.

In the case of this clone: This same CDR3 is encoded by further DNA sequences in the sample. In DNA form, the CDR3 reads TGTGCCATCAGTGAGTCTGGGGGGAATCAGCCCCAGCATTTT. It is translated as CAISESGGNQPQHF. The V call is TRBV10-3, the J call TRBJ1-5; D perhaps matches TRBD1 (5 bases). V dropped 0 bases and J dropped 4 bases, with 7 bases sitting between them. This CDR3 spans 14 amino acids. Germline CDR1 ENHRY, CDR2 SYGVKD.

The chain links TRBV14 to TRBJ2-5; D possibly corresponds to TRBD1 (6 bases). Trimming stripped 0 bases from V and 5 bases from J, with 16 bases between. This CDR3 has 16 amino acids. Germline V gene data show CDR1 as SGHDN and CDR2 as FVKESK. CDR3 sequence (DNA): TGTGCCAGCAGCCAAGACCAAACAGGGTCGTGGGAGACCCAGTACTTC. Protein: CASSQDQTGSWETQYF.

The chain has TRBV10-3 and TRBJ2-3, with a tentative D call TRBD2 (6 bases). Between the trimmed V and J ends, which lost 0 bases and 5 bases, there was a span of 12 bases. The V gene's germline CDR1 is ENHRY and CDR2 SYGVKD. The CDR3 is 15 amino acids. The CDR3: CAISESGLQVDTQYF. The CDR3 DNA reads TGTGCCATCAGTGAGTCGGGACTCCAGGTAGATACGCAGTATTTT.

The CDR3 here is CASRGPSGGKNEQFF. The CDR3 nucleotides are TGTGCCAGCAGGGGACCTAGCGGGGGTAAGAATGAGCAGTTCTTC. This sequence joins TRBV6-4 and TRBJ2-1; 10 positions match TRBD2. The CDR3 is 15 amino acids. The germline V gene encodes CDR1 MRHNA and CDR2 SNTAGT. Trimming removed 6 bases from V and 7 bases from J; junction bases left unmatched: 9.

V is TRBV28 and J is TRBJ1-4; D is possibly TRBD1 (6 bases). The germline gives CDR1 MDHEN, CDR2 SYDVKM. V lost 1 base to trimming and J lost 8 bases, with 11 bases between them. This CDR3 is 14 amino acids long. CDR3 sequence reads: CASSLYREDEKLFF. CDR3 coding DNA: TGTGCCAGCAGTTTATACAGGGAAGACGAAAAACTGTTTTTT.

V gene TRBV5-1 combines with J gene TRBJ2-2, with TRBD1 matching over 12 bases. The CDR3 is 16 amino acids. The V and J ends lost 1 base and 6 bases, in that order; junction bases with no gene match: 4. Germline V gene sequence: CDR1 SGHRS, CDR2 YFSETQ. The CDR3 bases are TGCGCCAGCAGCTTGATCGGGACAGGGGGCGCCGGGGAGCTGTTTTTT. Its protein is CASSLIGTGGAGELFF.

The rearrangement links TRBV18 to TRBJ1-2; no firm D call. Germline CDR1 KGHSH, CDR2 LQKENI. Deletions cut 8 bases from V and 4 bases from J, with 17 bases between. The CDR3 consists of 14 residues. The CDR3 coding sequence is TGTGCCAGCCGCCGAGGCAGTGCAGCCTATGGCTACACCTTC. This codes for CASRRGSAAYGYTF.

The rearrangement joins TRBV13 to TRBJ1-1; D is uncertain. Between the trimmed V and J ends, which lost 5 bases and 1 base, there was a span of 14 bases. This CDR3 spans 15 amino acids. Germline lookup yields CDR1 PRHDT and CDR2 FYEKMQ (reference sequence). This chain's CDR3 is CASSRTMGANTEAFF. Here the CDR3 DNA reads TGTGCCAGCAGCAGAACTATGGGAGCGAACACTGAAGCTTTCTTT.

The rearrangement joins TRBV5-1 to TRBJ1-5; 11 nucleotides line up with TRBD1. With 5 bases clipped from V and 5 bases from J, the junction kept 3 bases outside the gene matches. The germline V gene has CDR1 SGHRS and CDR2 YFSETQ. This CDR3 contains 14 residues. CDR3 DNA: TGCGCCAGCAGTCCGGGACAGGGGGATCAGCCCCAGCATTTT. The encoded protein is CASSPGQGDQPQHF.

V usage is TRBV3-1 (or the pseudogene TRBV3-2) and J usage is TRBJ2-7; TRBD2 is a possible D gene (5 bases). Germline V gene data show CDR1 as LGHDT and CDR2 as YNNKEL (reference sequence). CDR3 length equals 15 residues. Trimming stripped 4 bases from V and 3 bases from J, with 16 bases between. Here the CDR3 DNA reads TGTGCCAGCAGCCCCCAAGGACTGTCTTACTACGAGCAGTACTTC. It translates to CASSPQGLSYYEQYF.

The CDR3 loop reads CASSEDTTYTDTQYF. The CDR3 region has the DNA TGCGCCAGCAGCGAAGATACTACTTACACAGATACGCAGTATTTT. This chain connects TRBV10-1 to TRBJ2-3; D gene ambiguous. Deletions cut 6 bases from V and 2 bases from J, with 15 bases between. Per germline, CDR1 WNHNN and CDR2 SYGVQD (reference sequence). The CDR3 contains 15 residues.

The chain combines TRBV27 with TRBJ2-3, with a tentative D call TRBD2 (5 bases). CDR3 length: 13 residues. Germline assignment: CDR1 MNHEY and CDR2 SMNVEV (reference sequence). Trimming removed 6 bases from V and 4 bases from J, with 11 bases in between. CDR3 in amino acids: CASRRGGADTQYF. In DNA, the CDR3 is TGTGCCAGCAGAAGAGGAGGCGCAGATACGCAGTATTTT.